This is a list of T cell receptor beta chains from one sample in a study of human T cells and chemical hapten exposure. TCRdb passed the RACE reads through MiXCR, listing each CDR3 protein once. The repertoire has 79,000 or so distinct CDR3 sequences, approximately 35% of them found once; the top ten carry about 9.6%. This material consisted of whole blood, taken in connection with sensitization to the hapten diphenylcyclopropenone (DPC). The source of these receptors is a middle-aged man with alopecia areata. Some clones in this sample may be carry-over from other donors' samples. The CDR3 runs from the conserved cysteine through the conserved F or W. D genes are given only for firm matches. A row's size may be missing; if present it is once, few, many or a size class.

CDR3 length,J gene,D gene,V gene,clone size,CDR3 DNA,CDR3 protein
14,TRBJ1-1,NA,TRBV5-1,NA,TGCGCCAGCAGCCAAACAGGGACTTTGAGCAAAGCTTTCTTT,CASSQTGTLSKAFF
15,TRBJ2-4,NA,TRBV12-3/TRBV12-4,NA,TGTGCCAGCAGTTTACAGGGCACGGCCAAAAACATTCAGTACTTC,CASSLQGTAKNIQYF
14,TRBJ2-1,TRBD2,TRBV4-3,NA,TGCGCCAGCAGCCGCGGGACTAGCGGCGATGAGCAGTTCTTC,CASSRGTSGDEQFF
15,TRBJ2-7,TRBD2,TRBV20-1,NA,TGCAGTGCCCTGCGCGGGACTAGCGGGTCCTACGAGCAGTACTTC,CSALRGTSGSYEQYF
13,TRBJ2-1,TRBD2,TRBV7-9,NA,TGTGCCAGCAGCTCGACTAGCGGGATAATGGCGTTCTTC,CASSSTSGIMAFF
14,TRBJ2-7,TRBD1,TRBV12-3/TRBV12-4,few,TGTGCCAGCAGTTTTGGACAGGGTAACTACGAGCAGTACTTC,CASSFGQGNYEQYF
16,TRBJ2-1,TRBD2,TRBV24-1,NA,TGTGCCACCAGAGACAGACTAGCGGGGTCCAACAATGAGCAGTTCTTC,CATRDRLAGSNNEQFF
12,TRBJ1-2,NA,TRBV6-2/TRBV6-3,NA,TGTGCCAGCAAAGGACAGAACCATGGCTACACCTTC,CASKGQNHGYTF
14,TRBJ2-4,TRBD1,TRBV5-1,few,TGCGCCAGCAGCCCCCGACAGGGGGAAAACATTCAGTACTTC,CASSPRQGENIQYF
14,TRBJ1-4,NA,TRBV7-2,NA,TGTGCCAGCAGCGTAGGGGTAGCTAATGAAAAACTGTTTTTT,CASSVGVANEKLFF
14,TRBJ1-1,TRBD1,TRBV6-2/TRBV6-3,NA,TGTGCCAGCAGCCGGCGACAGGGAGACACTGAAGCTTTCTTT,CASSRRQGDTEAFF
13,TRBJ1-1,TRBD1,TRBV6-1,NA,TGTGCCAGCAGTGAAGAGGGGGCCACTGAAGCTTTCTTT,CASSEEGATEAFF
17,TRBJ2-7,NA,TRBV9,NA,TGTGCCAGCAGCGTAGTGGGGGGCCCTCCGGGAAGCTACGAGCAGTACTTC,CASSVVGGPPGSYEQYF
14,TRBJ1-1,TRBD1,TRBV5-1,NA,TGCGCCAGCAGCGCCGGGACAGGGAACACTGAAGCTTTCTTT,CASSAGTGNTEAFF
15,TRBJ2-3,NA,TRBV28,NA,TGTGCCAGCATGGGAGAAAACTTTAGCACAGATACGCAGTATTTT,CASMGENFSTDTQYF
14,TRBJ1-2,NA,TRBV6-5,few,TGTGCCAGCAGTTACGAGAGGGTCCCTCTTGGCTACACCTTC,CASSYERVPLGYTF
15,TRBJ2-1,NA,TRBV18,few,TGTGCCAGCTCACAACAGGCTAGCTCCTACAATGAGCAGTTCTTC,CASSQQASSYNEQFF
14,TRBJ1-6,TRBD1,TRBV12-3/TRBV12-4,few,TGTGCCAGCAGGGTCGACAGGGTAGGATCACCCCTCCACTTT,CASRVDRVGSPLHF
15,TRBJ2-1,TRBD1,TRBV20-1,few,TGCAGTGCTAGAAGCGGGACAGGGGATGTGAATGAGCAGTTCTTC,CSARSGTGDVNEQFF
13,TRBJ1-4,NA,TRBV27,few,TGTGCCAGCAGTTACGGAGCGTCGGAAAAACTGTTTTTT,CASSYGASEKLFF
14,TRBJ2-1,TRBD2,TRBV6-4,few,TGTGCCAGCAGTGCACTAGCGGACTACAATGAGCAGTTCTTC,CASSALADYNEQFF
16,TRBJ1-3,TRBD1,TRBV7-8,few,TGTGCCAGCAGCTTTCCCGGACAGGGCTCAGGAAACACCATATATTTT,CASSFPGQGSGNTIYF
15,TRBJ1-4,NA,TRBV28,many,TGTGCCAGCAGTACCCAACAGCCACAGAATGAAAAACTGTTTTTT,CASSTQQPQNEKLFF
15,TRBJ1-1,NA,TRBV12-3/TRBV12-4,once,TGTGCCAGCAGTTTAGATCGGGCCAGGAACACTGAAGCTTTCTTT,CASSLDRARNTEAFF
14,TRBJ2-5,NA,TRBV12-3/TRBV12-4,few,TGTGCCAGCAGTTCCTGGACCCGGGACGAGACCCAGTACTTC,CASSSWTRDETQYF
15,TRBJ2-3,TRBD2,TRBV5-1,NA,TGCGCCAGCAGCTTGACTAGCGGAAGCACAGATACGCAGTATTTT,CASSLTSGSTDTQYF
14,TRBJ2-5,TRBD2,TRBV20-1,few,TGCAGTGCTAGAGAAGAGGGGAGGGGAGAGACCCAGTACTTC,CSAREEGRGETQYF
13,TRBJ2-2,NA,TRBV19,medium-sized,TGTGCCAGTAGTCGAGGGGGGTTGGGGGAGCTGTTTTTT,CASSRGGLGELFF
17,TRBJ2-1,NA,TRBV19,NA,TGTGCCAGTAGTGTTGGTGGGGGGACACTCATCTACAATGAGCAGTTCTTC,CASSVGGGTLIYNEQFF
15,TRBJ2-3,NA,TRBV4-2,NA,TGTGCCAGCAGTCCCGGGGCGGAATACACAGATACGCAGTATTTT,CASSPGAEYTDTQYF
16,TRBJ2-1,TRBD1,TRBV7-3,once,TGTGCCAGCAGTCTCGCCGGGACAGGGACCTACAATGAGCAGTTCTTC,CASSLAGTGTYNEQFF
14,TRBJ2-3,NA,TRBV5-5,many,TGTGCCAGCAGCTCCCGGGACACCACAGATACGCAGTATTTT,CASSSRDTTDTQYF
14,TRBJ1-4,NA,TRBV12-3/TRBV12-4,NA,TGTGCCAGCAGTCCGACCGGACGGGGTGAAAAACTGTTTTTT,CASSPTGRGEKLFF
14,TRBJ1-5,TRBD1,TRBV7-2,few,TGTGCCAGCAGCGCAGACAGGGGAAGTCAGCCCCAGCATTTT,CASSADRGSQPQHF
15,TRBJ2-5,TRBD1,TRBV6-5,few,TGTGCCAGCAGTTACGAGACAGGGCGAGAAGAGACCCAGTACTTC,CASSYETGREETQYF
14,TRBJ1-2,TRBD1,TRBV7-8,few,TGTGCCAGCAGCTCGGGACAGAAGCTAGATGGCTACACCTTC,CASSSGQKLDGYTF
14,TRBJ1-4,NA,TRBV5-1,few,TGCGCCAGCAGCCCCGGAACAACTAATGAAAAACTGTTTTTT,CASSPGTTNEKLFF
14,TRBJ2-1,TRBD2,TRBV6-2/TRBV6-3,NA,TGTGCCAGCAGCCCTAGCGGGAGGGGGAATGAGCAGTTCTTC,CASSPSGRGNEQFF
13,TRBJ1-1,NA,TRBV20-1,NA,TGCAGTGCGTCAAAGGGCCCGAACACTGAAGCTTTCTTT,CSASKGPNTEAFF
13,TRBJ1-1,TRBD1,TRBV12-3/TRBV12-4,NA,TGTGCCAGCAGTCGACAGGGTCTCACTGAAGCTTTCTTT,CASSRQGLTEAFF
14,TRBJ2-2,NA,TRBV12-3/TRBV12-4,NA,TGTGCCAGCAGTTTCGTCCCGAACACCGGGGAGCTGTTTTTT,CASSFVPNTGELFF
16,TRBJ2-7,TRBD2,TRBV6-6,NA,TGTGCCAGCAGCTATAGCGGGGCGGGATCCACCTACGAGCAGTACTTC,CASSYSGAGSTYEQYF
14,TRBJ1-1,NA,TRBV7-6,NA,TGTGCCAGCAGCTTAGAACAGGGGAACACTGAAGCTTTCTTT,CASSLEQGNTEAFF
19,TRBJ2-3,NA,TRBV20-1,NA,TGCAGTGCCCCAAAAAGATTTCCGGGACCTACTGTTGTCCCAGATACGCAGTATTTT,CSAPKRFPGPTVVPDTQYF
14,TRBJ2-3,NA,TRBV4-1,NA,TGCGCCAGCAGCCAAGACCCAGGGGATGCTACGCAGTATTTT,CASSQDPGDATQYF
15,TRBJ2-7,TRBD2,TRBV28,NA,TGTGCCAGCAGTATCGGGACTAGCGGCCTCTACGAGCAGTACTTC,CASSIGTSGLYEQYF
16,TRBJ2-2,TRBD2,TRBV7-2,few,TGTGCCAGCAGCCAAACGGGGGGAGGGAACACCGGGGAGCTGTTTTTT,CASSQTGGGNTGELFF
15,TRBJ2-3,NA,TRBV28,NA,TGTGCCAGCAGTTTAGCGGGTCGTAGCACAGATACGCAGTATTTT,CASSLAGRSTDTQYF
15,TRBJ2-3,TRBD2,TRBV27,few,TGTGCCAGCAGTTTATGGGGAGGGGGCACAGATACGCAGTATTTT,CASSLWGGGTDTQYF
13,TRBJ1-3,TRBD1,TRBV20-1,many,TGCAGTGCTAGAGTTCCGGGACAGGGAGCCATATATTTT,CSARVPGQGAIYF
14,TRBJ2-5,NA,TRBV30,few,TGTGCCTGGAGTGAGGGAGTGGGGCAAGAGACCCAGTACTTC,CAWSEGVGQETQYF
15,TRBJ2-1,NA,TRBV12-3/TRBV12-4,few,TGTGCCAGCAGTTTTGGGGATAGATCCTACAATGAGCAGTTCTTC,CASSFGDRSYNEQFF
14,TRBJ2-3,TRBD2,TRBV9,NA,TGTGCCAGCAGTGATAGCGGGAGCGCAGATACGCAGTATTTT,CASSDSGSADTQYF
15,TRBJ2-3,TRBD1,TRBV20-1,NA,TGCAGTGCTGTCAAGGACAGGGACCGCACAGATACGCAGTATTTT,CSAVKDRDRTDTQYF
14,TRBJ2-3,TRBD2,TRBV7-2,few,TGTGCCAGCAGAGGGCTAGCGGGTACTGATACGCAGTATTTT,CASRGLAGTDTQYF